This passage covers 19 T cell receptor beta chains from one sample sequenced in a study of T-cell reconstitution after alpha-beta-depleted transplantation in children (dated by TCRdb to about 2016). The intended sense of this specimen's treatment or condition label: allogeneic hematopoietic cell transplantation with graft depleted of TCRalphabeta T cells and CD19 B cells. The method was PCR. The sequencer listed for this sample is Illumina HiSeq 2500. To normalize quantification of the TCRbeta repertoire, the TCR libraries were built with molecular barcoding that relied on unique molecular identifiers. The public reads were reprocessed in TCRdb via fastp at Q25 and MiXCR, keeping in-frame beta chains. Rows matching on CDR3 protein sequence are summarized as one entry with the most common DNA and genes. This sample lists 80,000 or so distinct CDR3 sequences; less than 15% were detected once. 25% to 30% of the sample belongs to the ten largest clones.

The sequencing here drew on PBMCs, mostly from graft donor cells, taken 180 days after TCRalphabeta/CD19-depleted stem cell transplant. The receptors were sampled from a male patient under 10 years old who had a stem cell transplant for acute lymphoblastic leukemia, so the T cells may come from the graft donor.

This clonotype was counted many times. The chain couples TRBV20-1 to TRBJ2-3; 9 bases fit TRBD2. From germline, CDR1 is DFQATT and CDR2 SNEGSKA (reference sequence). CDR3 length: 19 residues. V shed 0 bases and J 5 bases; nucleotides not matched to a gene: 18. DNA of the CDR3: TGCAGTGCTAGAGATCTTAAGAGGTCTCGGCTAGCGGGGATAGATACGCAGTATTTT. Translated, it gives CSARDLKRSRLAGIDTQYF.

This rearrangement joins TRBV5-4 to TRBJ2-1, with D tentatively TRBD1 or TRBD2 (7 bases each). The CDR3 consists of 13 residues. Germline values: CDR1 SGHNT, CDR2 YYREEE (reference sequence). V lost 1 base and J lost 9, with 11 bases in between. The CDR3 DNA reads as TGTGCCAGCAGCTTGCAGGGGGGGAGTGAGCAGTTCTTC. As protein: CASSLQGGSEQFF.

J is TRBJ1-6 and V is TRBV6-1; weak D call: TRBD1 (6 bases). The CDR3 is 16 amino acids. Trimming cost V 6 bases and J 7 bases, with 19 bases left between them. Germline CDR1 reads MNHNS; CDR2 reads SASEGT. The CDR3 is CASSRLQGFSNSPLHF. The CDR3 DNA sequence: TGTGCCAGCAGCCGCCTGCAGGGGTTTAGCAATTCACCCCTCCACTTT.

Only a few counts were recorded for this clonotype. The chain uses TRBV9 and TRBJ1-2; a weak D match, TRBD1 (5 bases). Germline CDR1 and CDR2: SGDLS and YYNGEE. CDR3 length: 16 residues. Trimming removed 5 bases at V and 5 bases at J, with 22 bases between. The CDR3 loop is CASRRLIVGTLYGYTF. As DNA, the CDR3 is TGTGCCAGCAGACGCCTTATTGTGGGGACGTTATATGGCTACACCTTC.

This clonotype was picked up a small number of times. V is TRBV20-1 and J is TRBJ2-3; D is uncertain. CDR1 DFQATT and CDR2 SNEGSKA come from the germline V gene (reference sequence). Trimming pared 8 bases from V and 0 bases from J, leaving 12 bases between. CDR3 length: 13 residues. The CDR3 nucleotides read TGCAGTCCCCGGTCCCCTAGCACAGATACGCAGTATTTT. Its protein is CSPRSPSTDTQYF.

The V gene is TRBV7-2, the J gene TRBJ1-3; 8 bases align to TRBD1. The CDR3 length is 14 residues. Trimming removed 5 bases from V and 2 bases from J; junction bases left unmatched: 2. Germline V lookup: CDR1 SGHTA, CDR2 FQGNSA. The DNA for the CDR3 is TGTGCCAGCAGCCTGACAGGGGCTGGAAACACCATATATTTT. It translates to CASSLTGAGNTIYF.

The table lists this clonotype with a few counts. V is TRBV2 and J is TRBJ2-1; 7 nucleotides line up with TRBD2. Trimming removed 0 bases from V and 9 bases from J; junction bases left unmatched: 11. The CDR3 spans 16 residues. The germline V gene has CDR1 SNHLY and CDR2 FYNNEI. Here the CDR3 reads CASSEARLALKGEQFF. The CDR3, as DNA: TGTGCCAGCAGTGAAGCGCGACTAGCTCTTAAGGGTGAGCAGTTCTTC.

The V and J genes are TRBV20-1 and TRBJ2-5; D uncertain. The ends were cut back, 6 bases at V and 2 bases at J, with 22 bases in the middle. This CDR3 region has 16 residues. Germline V CDR1 and CDR2: DFQATT, SNEGSKA (reference sequence). DNA of the CDR3: TGCAGTGCCCACGAGATTCAGAGGAGACTTCAAGAGACCCAGTACTTC. Residues: CSAHEIQRRLQETQYF.

This clonotype was seen many times. This rearrangement joins TRBV7-8 to TRBJ2-7; D may correspond to TRBD1 or TRBD2 (6 bases each). V dropped 5 bases and J dropped 5 bases, with 19 bases sitting between them. The CDR3 has 15 amino acids. Germline lookup yields CDR1 SGHVS and CDR2 FQNEAQ. As DNA, the CDR3 is TGTGCCAGCAGCCCGCGGGACACAACTCGAGACGAGCAGTACTTC. Translation gives CASSPRDTTRDEQYF.

This clonotype was counted at least ten times. The V gene is TRBV5-1, the J gene TRBJ2-1, with a possible D match to TRBD1 (6 bases). The germline CDR1 and CDR2 sequences are SGHRS and YFSETQ. The CDR3 is 15 amino acids. Trimming removed 4 bases at V and 6 bases at J, with 17 bases between. Written as DNA, the CDR3 is TGCGCCAGCAGCCCGGACACTCTAGGGGGCAATGAGCAGTTCTTC. It encodes CASSPDTLGGNEQFF.

This clonotype was picked up a small number of times. The V and J genes are TRBV20-1 and TRBJ1-1; the D gene is possibly TRBD1 (6 bases). V was trimmed by 4 bases and J by 6 bases, leaving 12 bases between them. The length of the CDR3 is 12 residues. CDR1 and CDR2 (germline): DFQATT, SNEGSKA (reference sequence). CDR3 loop: CSATLRGAEAFF. For the CDR3, the DNA is TGCAGTGCTACACTGAGGGGGGCTGAAGCTTTCTTT.

This clonotype was counted a few times. The V and J genes are TRBV7-9 and TRBJ2-1, with 8 nucleotides matching TRBD2. Germline CDR1 reads SEHNR; CDR2 reads FQNEAQ (reference sequence). V lost 2 bases, J lost 5 bases, and 8 bases stayed unmatched. This CDR3 has 16 residues. CDR3 DNA: TGTGCCAGCAGCTTACCTCGGGGGGGCCTTCACAATGAGCAGTTCTTC. It is translated as CASSLPRGGLHNEQFF. The full variable domain, its missing parts supplied by reference TRBV7-9 and TRBJ2-1, is DTGVSQNPRHKITKRGQNVTFRCDPISEHNRLYWYRQTLGQGPEFLTYFQNEAQLEKSRLLSDRFSAERPKGSFSTLEIQRTEQGDSAMYLCASSLPRGGLHNEQFFGPGTRLTVL.

This clonotype was observed a few times. The genes are TRBV20-1 and TRBJ1-1; the D is unclear. CDR3 length equals 14 residues. The V and J ends lost 2 bases and 3 bases respectively, with 13 bases between them. The V gene's germline CDR1 is DFQATT and CDR2 SNEGSKA (reference sequence). In DNA, the CDR3 is TGCAGTGCTAGAATCGACTTCGGACACACTGAAGCTTTCTTT. This codes for CSARIDFGHTEAFF.

This clonotype was counted many times. V gene TRBV10-3 combines with J gene TRBJ2-7; D may be TRBD1 or TRBD2 (5 bases each). Trimming stripped 6 bases from V and 6 bases from J, with 21 bases between. There are 15 residues in the CDR3. CDR1 ENHRY and CDR2 SYGVKD come from the germline V gene. The CDR3 protein is CAIRDLGTAIAEQYF. The CDR3 DNA reads as TGTGCCATCAGGGATCTGGGGACCGCGATAGCCGAGCAGTACTTC.

Written as DNA, the CDR3 is TGCGCCAGCAGCCGCAGACTAGCGGCAGACTCCTACAATGAGCAGTTCTTC. Residues: CASSRRLAADSYNEQFF. This chain links TRBV4-3 with TRBJ2-1; 9 bases fit TRBD2. The CDR3 covers 17 residues. CDR1 is LGHNA, CDR2 YSLEER, per germline. The J segment lost 0 bases and the V segment lost 4 bases, leaving 7 bases of the junction unmatched.

This clonotype has just a few counts. The chain carries TRBV20-1 and TRBJ2-5; D possibly corresponds to TRBD1 (5 bases). The V end lost 2 bases, the J end lost 7 bases, and 11 bases lay between the germline ends. The CDR3 is made up of 12 amino acids. CDR1 is DFQATT and CDR2 is SNEGSKA in the germline V gene (reference sequence). The CDR3, as DNA: TGCAGTGCTAGAACCCCCCAGGGGACCCAGTACTTC. It yields the protein CSARTPQGTQYF.

This clonotype has a count of ten or more. The gene calls are TRBV20-1 and TRBJ2-1; D ambiguous. V lost 0 bases to trimming and J lost 11 bases, with 11 bases between them. The CDR3 totals 12 residues. CDR1 and CDR2 from the germline V gene are DFQATT and SNEGSKA (reference sequence). This CDR3 is CSARDPSEKQFF. CDR3 sequence (DNA): TGCAGTGCTAGAGATCCTTCAGAGAAGCAGTTCTTC.

This clonotype was seen ten or more times. V and J are TRBV6-1 and TRBJ1-2; 7 bases map to TRBD1. The CDR3 loop spans 13 amino acids. Per germline, CDR1 MNHNS and CDR2 SASEGT. J gave up 4 bases and V 6 bases, and 5 bases lay outside the gene matches. In DNA form, the CDR3 reads TGTGCCAGCAGCTTCGACAGGGTCTATGGCTACACCTTC. Translated: CASSFDRVYGYTF.

This clonotype was observed a few times. J is TRBJ2-7 and V is TRBV7-8; the D gene is possibly TRBD1 (6 bases). V lost 2 bases and J 3 bases, leaving 14 bases between the germline ends. This CDR3 contains 15 residues. In germline, CDR1 is SGHVS, CDR2 FQNEAQ. This chain's CDR3 is CASSLPPGRGYEQYF. DNA for the CDR3: TGTGCCAGCAGCTTACCACCCGGCAGGGGCTACGAGCAGTACTTC.